A single sample is the source of the 22 T cell receptor beta chains below, sequenced in a study of post-analysis software for immune sequencing data. Sequencing libraries made from TCR beta cDNA carried unique molecular identifiers. TCRdb reanalysed the PCR reads using MiXCR and keeps one entry per CDR3 protein. Among around 440,000 distinct CDR3 sequences, under 55% were seen once, and the ten largest hold 9.5% to 13%. Study conclusions and caveats: Controls showed lower frequencies than patients for several TRBV segments, and TRBV5-6, TRBV5-1 and TRBV20-1 were among these.

No cognate antigen is known for these TCRs. The material sequenced was blood. The receptors derive from a girl aged 10-17 years with multiple sclerosis.

The chain joins TRBV12-3 or TRBV12-4 to TRBJ1-1; D gene ambiguous. The CDR3 is 14 residues long. Trimming removed 0 bases from V and 1 base from J, with 6 bases in between. CDR3 DNA: TGTGCCAGCAGTTTAGCAAACCGGAACACTGAAGCTTTCTTT. Its translation is CASSLANRNTEAFF.

The chain combines TRBV28 with TRBJ2-1; D not resolved. This CDR3 region has 15 residues. In germline, CDR1 is MDHEN, CDR2 SYDVKM. The V end lost 3 bases, the J end lost 0 bases, and 9 bases lay between the germline ends. The CDR3 DNA reads as TGTGCCAGCAGTTTGTGGGGTAGCTCCTACAATGAGCAGTTCTTC. It specifies CASSLWGSSYNEQFF.

This chain joins TRBV5-1 and TRBJ2-1; 12 positions match TRBD2. The germline CDR1 and CDR2 sequences are SGHRS and YFSETQ. Unmatched junction bases numbered 13, after V lost 7 bases and J lost 8 bases. This CDR3 comprises 16 residues. The CDR3 here is CASLKGLAGFSDEQFF. As DNA, the CDR3 is TGCGCCAGCCTTAAAGGACTAGCGGGATTTTCGGATGAGCAGTTCTTC.

This clonotype showed up just a few times. This chain uses TRBV20-1 with TRBJ2-7; D possibly matches TRBD1 or TRBD2 (5 bases each). Germline lookup yields CDR1 DFQATT and CDR2 SNEGSKA (reference sequence). Trimming removed 2 bases from V and 4 bases from J, with 15 bases in between. The CDR3 spans 14 residues. The CDR3 region has the DNA TGCAGTGCTAGATCCGGGGCAGGGTGGTACGAGCAGTACTTC. Encoded protein: CSARSGAGWYEQYF.

The chain is built from TRBV28 and TRBJ2-1, with 7 bases fitting TRBD2. This CDR3 has 17 amino acids. Germline assignment: CDR1 MDHEN and CDR2 SYDVKM. V lost 1 base and J lost 3; bases outside the gene matches: 9. CDR3 bases: TGTGCCAGCAGTTTATACGGGAGACTAGCCGTCTACAATGAGCAGTTCTTC. The encoded protein is CASSLYGRLAVYNEQFF.

The chain joins TRBV20-1 to TRBJ2-7, with 10 bases aligning to TRBD2. From germline, CDR1 is DFQATT and CDR2 SNEGSKA (reference sequence). J gave up 0 bases and V 6 bases, and 11 bases lay outside the gene matches. The CDR3 has 16 amino acids. CDR3 residues: CSAESPGTSDSYEQYF. The DNA of the CDR3 is TGCAGTGCCGAATCACCCGGGACTAGCGACTCCTACGAGCAGTACTTC.

The V and J genes are TRBV20-1 and TRBJ2-3, with TRBD2 matching over 13 bases. Losses at the gene ends were 3 bases for V and 4 bases for J; bases not matched to a gene: 4. In germline, CDR1 is DFQATT, CDR2 SNEGSKA (reference sequence). The CDR3 has 15 amino acids. This CDR3 is CSARKTSGRADTQYF. The CDR3 bases are TGCAGTGCTAGGAAAACTAGCGGGAGGGCAGATACGCAGTATTTT.

CDR3 protein: CASSSKREDHNEQFF. As DNA, the CDR3 is TGTGCCAGCAGTTCCAAGCGGGAGGACCACAATGAGCAGTTCTTC. This chain connects TRBV6-1 to TRBJ2-1; 9 bases are shared with TRBD2. The CDR3 has 15 amino acids. V gave up 5 bases and J gave up 5 bases; unmatched junction bases: 7. Germline CDR1 reads MNHNS; CDR2 reads SASEGT.

The chain combines TRBV27 with TRBJ2-1; 10 bases agree with TRBD2. CDR3 length: 16 residues. CDR1 and CDR2 from the germline V gene are MNHEY and SMNVEV (reference sequence). After removal of 10 bases from V and 9 bases from J, the junction contained 18 bases not matched to a gene. CDR3 sequence: CAKIGSKREGPGEQFF. CDR3 DNA: TGTGCCAAAATAGGATCGAAGCGGGAGGGCCCTGGTGAGCAGTTCTTC.

In its sample, this clonotype was seen many times. This chain joins TRBV7-8 and TRBJ1-2, with TRBD1 identical over 10 bases. This CDR3 comprises 16 residues. The germline V gene has CDR1 SGHVS and CDR2 FQNEAQ. The J segment lost 6 bases and the V segment lost 0 bases, leaving 7 bases of the junction unmatched. CDR3 DNA: TGTGCCAGCAGCTTAGCTTGGACAGGGGGAATGGATGGCTACACCTTC. Amino acids: CASSLAWTGGMDGYTF.

V is TRBV3-1 and J is TRBJ2-1; weak D call: TRBD1 (6 bases). The CDR3 extends over 12 amino acids. V gave up 2 bases and J gave up 15 bases, with 14 bases separating them. Germline V gene lookup returns CDR1 LGHDT and CDR2 YNNKEL (reference sequence). The CDR3: CASSQHTGRGFF. For the CDR3, the DNA is TGTGCCAGCAGCCAACATACGGGCAGGGGGTTCTTC.

The CDR3 protein is CSARAPVGTQHF. In DNA, the CDR3 is TGCAGTGCTAGAGCCCCGGTTGGGACCCAGCATTTT. The chain recombines TRBV20-1 with TRBJ1-5; no reliable D call. The CDR3 totals 12 residues. Trimming removed 1 base at V and 11 bases at J, with 12 bases between. From germline, CDR1 is DFQATT and CDR2 SNEGSKA (reference sequence).

This clonotype showed up just a few times. V and J are TRBV21-1 and TRBJ2-5. TRBV21-1 is described as a pseudogene. The CDR3 loop spans 13 amino acids. The CDR3 sequence: CASSKSHEETQYF. CDR3 nucleotides: TGTGCCAGCAGCAAAAGTCATGAAGAGACCCAGTACTTC.

This clonotype appeared a few times. The V and J genes are TRBV6-4 and TRBJ2-1; 12 bases agree with TRBD2. The CDR3 has 20 residues. Germline V gene sequence: CDR1 MRHNA, CDR2 SNTAGT. V trimming: 0 bases; J trimming: 9 bases; junction bases outside the gene matches: 18. The CDR3 DNA sequence: TGTGCCAGCAGTGACTCGATTCGCGGGCTAGCGGGAGGGCTGGGCGGTGAGCAGTTCTTC. Its translation is CASSDSIRGLAGGLGGEQFF.

This chain connects TRBV3-1 to TRBJ2-7, with D perhaps matching TRBD2 (6 bases). Trimming removed 4 bases at V and 0 bases at J, with 16 bases between. Germline CDR1 and CDR2: LGHDT and YNNKEL (reference sequence). This CDR3 spans 16 amino acids. CDR3 nucleotides: TGTGCCAGCAGCCTCAGCCCGGGGGAAAGCTCCTACGAGCAGTACTTC. It is translated as CASSLSPGESSYEQYF.

J is TRBJ1-4 and V is TRBV9; D call uncertain. V gave up 0 bases and J gave up 10 bases, with 13 bases separating them. CDR1 SGDLS and CDR2 YYNGEE come from the germline V gene. This CDR3 has 14 amino acids. The CDR3: CASSVVDGKGKLFF. The CDR3 nucleotides read TGTGCCAGCAGCGTAGTTGACGGAAAGGGAAAACTGTTTTTT.

J is TRBJ2-5 and V is TRBV9, with TRBD2 matching over 15 bases. CDR3 length equals 19 residues. Germline trimming cut 3 bases from V and 2 bases from J; bases unmatched to any gene: 11. CDR1 and CDR2 (germline): SGDLS, YYNGEE. In DNA form, the CDR3 reads TGTGCCAGCAGCGACCCCCAAGGACTAGCGGGAGGGAAGCAAGAGACCCAGTACTTC. Protein: CASSDPQGLAGGKQETQYF.

This clonotype was observed a handful of times. The V gene is TRBV10-3, the J gene TRBJ2-3; 7 bases map to TRBD1. The CDR3 consists of 17 residues. After removal of 0 bases from V and 9 bases from J, the junction contained 15 bases not matched to a gene. CDR1 is ENHRY and CDR2 is SYGVKD in the germline V gene. The chain's CDR3 is CAISESHKMRDSQTQYF. CDR3 sequence (DNA): TGTGCCATCAGTGAGTCTCATAAAATGAGGGACAGCCAGACGCAGTATTTT.

This clonotype was counted a few times. V is TRBV20-1 and J is TRBJ2-7; D possibly matches TRBD1 or TRBD2 (5 bases each). The V gene lost 3 bases and the J gene lost 7 bases, with 16 bases spanning the gap. The germline V gene has CDR1 DFQATT and CDR2 SNEGSKA (reference sequence). This CDR3 spans 13 amino acids. Written as DNA, the CDR3 is TGCAGTGCTAGCTACCCGGGGACGGGAGAGCAGTACTTC. Encoded protein: CSASYPGTGEQYF.

In its sample, this clonotype was seen once. The chain has TRBV6-5 and TRBJ2-1, with TRBD2 matching 8 bases. This CDR3 has 16 amino acids. The germline gives CDR1 MNHEY, CDR2 SVGAGI. J gave up 5 bases and V 2 bases, and 8 bases lay outside the gene matches. In nucleotides, the CDR3 is TGTGCCAGCAGTTACCCGGCGGGAGGCCTGGACAATGAGCAGTTCTTC. Translated: CASSYPAGGLDNEQFF.

This chain joins TRBV20-1 and TRBJ1-4; the match to TRBD1 covers 10 bases. Losses at the gene ends were 0 bases for V and 6 bases for J; bases not matched to a gene: 4. This CDR3 spans 15 amino acids. Germline V gene lookup returns CDR1 DFQATT and CDR2 SNEGSKA (reference sequence). CDR3 region: CSARDTGTGDEKLFF. The CDR3 DNA sequence: TGCAGTGCTAGAGATACCGGGACAGGGGATGAAAAACTGTTTTTT.

This clonotype occurred a few times. The chain carries TRBV5-6 and TRBJ1-2; no firm D call. The germline V gene has CDR1 SGHDT and CDR2 YYEEEE. Trimming pared 0 bases from V and 1 base from J, leaving 10 bases between. The CDR3 contains 15 residues. The CDR3 nucleotides are TGTGCCAGCAGCTTGGGAGGGATGCGTAACTATGGCTACACCTTC. As protein: CASSLGGMRNYGYTF.